The 3 T cell receptor beta chains in this list originate from one sample, sequenced in a study of response to subunit inactivated influenza vaccine. TCRdb fed the RT-PCR reads into MiXCR, producing one record per CDR3 protein. The profile shows around 850,000 distinct CDR3 sequences, under 20% of them singletons. The source material was PBMCs from blood, sampled roughly 5 days after vaccination. The receptors were sampled from a man aged 50 or older who received an inactivated influenza vaccine.

This rearrangement joins TRBV11-2 to TRBJ2-5; TRBD2 is a possible D gene (5 bases). The CDR3 sequence is 15 residues long. Trimming left V 6 bases short and J 6 bases short, with 20 bases between. Germline CDR1 reads SGHAT; CDR2 reads FQNNGV. The CDR3 coding sequence is TGTGCCAGCAGATCCCCCGGGGTGAACAAGAAGACCCAGTACTTC. It is translated as CASRSPGVNKKTQYF. The variable domain in full, completed from reference TRBV11-2 and TRBJ2-5, reads EAGVAQSPRYKIIEKRQSVAFWCNPISGHATLYWYQQILGQGPKLLIQFQNNGVVDDSQLPKDRFSAERLKGVDSTLKIQPAKLEDSAVYLCASRSPGVNKKTQYFGPGTRLLVL.

This chain links TRBV6-2 or TRBV6-3 with TRBJ2-3; D is undetermined. Trimming stripped 2 bases from V and 4 bases from J, with 4 bases between. CDR1 is MNHEY, CDR2 SVGEGT, per germline. This CDR3 has 12 amino acids. CDR3 in DNA: TGTGCCAGCAGTTACGCAGCAGATACGCAGTATTTT. It translates to CASSYAADTQYF.

V usage is TRBV7-9 and J usage is TRBJ2-2; a weak D match, TRBD1 (6 bases). This CDR3 is 13 amino acids long. Germline V gene lookup returns CDR1 SEHNR and CDR2 FQNEAQ (reference sequence). V lost 7 bases and J 2 bases, leaving 8 bases between the germline ends. CDR3 loop: CASKQGNTGELFF. The CDR3, as DNA: TGTGCCAGCAAACAGGGAAACACCGGGGAGCTGTTTTTT.